A single sample is the source of the 24 T cell receptor beta chains below, sequenced in a study of blood T cell repertoires in COVID-19. The method was immunoSEQ multiplex PCR; TCRdb's version includes in-frame clones alone and lacks a portion of them. The sample has under 300,000 clones; around four fifths are singletons. Material: PBMCs or T cells enriched from blood (not recorded which). The receptors come from a middle-aged man who had recovered from COVID-19.

This clone appeared a single time. The V call is TRBV3-1 (or the pseudogene TRBV3-2), the J call TRBJ2-1; D uncertain. CDR3 length: 17 amino acids. The V and J ends lost 0 bases and 0 bases respectively, with 12 bases between them. Germline V CDR1 and CDR2: LGHDT, YNNKEL (reference sequence). CDR3 nucleotides: TGTGCCAGCAGCCAAGAGCTAGGTGGCTACTCCTACAATGAGCAGTTCTTC. This codes for CASSQELGGYSYNEQFF.

V is TRBV10-3 and J is TRBJ2-2; 11 nucleotides agree with TRBD2. This CDR3 spans 15 amino acids. Germline V lookup: CDR1 ENHRY, CDR2 SYGVKD. With V trimmed by 6 bases and J by 6 bases, 6 bases remained unmatched. In DNA form, the CDR3 reads TGTGCCATCAGCGCCCTAGCGGGAGGACCCGGGGAGCTGTTTTTT. Translation: CAISALAGGPGELFF.

This rearrangement joins TRBV7-2 to TRBJ1-2; D is unclear. The CDR3 has 15 residues. From germline, CDR1 is SGHTA and CDR2 FQGNSA. The V end lost 5 bases, the J end lost 5 bases, and 18 bases lay between the germline ends. The CDR3 is CASSPGRPTLYGYTF. The CDR3 DNA is TGTGCCAGCAGCCCAGGCAGGCCAACTTTATATGGCTACACCTTC. The complete variable domain, with remaining parts taken from reference TRBV7-2 and TRBJ1-2, reads GAGVSQSPSNKVTEKGKDVELRCDPISGHTALYWYRQSLGQGLEFLIYFQGNSAPDKSGLPSDRFSAERTGGSVSTLTIQRTQQEDSAVYLCASSPGRPTLYGYTFGSGTRLTVV.

The chain has TRBV6-5 and TRBJ2-5; D is uncertain. Germline V lookup: CDR1 MNHEY, CDR2 SVGAGI. This CDR3 contains 13 residues. Deletions cut 6 bases from V and 1 base from J, with 9 bases between. The CDR3, as DNA: TGTGCCAGCAGGAGGAGCCCCCAAGAGACCCAGTACTTC. Translated: CASRRSPQETQYF.

This chain links TRBV7-9 with TRBJ2-5; TRBD1 matches 9 bases. In germline, CDR1 is SEHNR, CDR2 FQNEAQ (reference sequence). The CDR3 runs to 14 residues. Unmatched junction bases numbered 3, after V lost 3 bases and J lost 4 bases. The CDR3 here is CASSFMTGGETQYF. The CDR3 bases are TGTGCCAGCAGCTTTATGACAGGGGGAGAGACCCAGTACTTC. Supplemented by reference TRBV7-9 and TRBJ2-5, the full variable domain reads DTGVSQNPRHKITKRGQNVTFRCDPISEHNRLYWYRQTLGQGPEFLTYFQNEAQLEKSRLLSDRFSAERPKGSFSTLEIQRTEQGDSAMYLCASSFMTGGETQYFGPGTRLLVL.

The J gene is TRBJ2-2, the V gene TRBV5-1; weak D call: TRBD2 (5 bases). Trimming cost V 7 bases and J 0 bases, with 7 bases left between them. Germline CDR1 reads SGHRS; CDR2 reads YFSETQ. This CDR3 is 13 amino acids long. The CDR3 DNA reads TGCGCCAGCGGGGAGTCGAACACCGGGGAGCTGTTTTTT. It yields the protein CASGESNTGELFF.

This chain joins TRBV4-3 and TRBJ1-2; TRBD1 matches at 10 bases. V lost 2 bases to trimming and J lost 7 bases; unmatched junction nucleotides: 1. Germline V CDR1 and CDR2: LGHNA, YSLEER. This CDR3 has 13 amino acids. As DNA, the CDR3 is TGCGCCAGCAGCCAACGGACAGGGGGTGGCTACACCTTC. Translation gives CASSQRTGGGYTF.

This clone came up a few times. The chain employs TRBV24-1 and TRBJ2-2; TRBD1 matches 10 bases. Germline V gene data show CDR1 as KGHDR and CDR2 as SFDVKD. Trimming at V came to 4 bases and at J to 6 bases, leaving 4 bases not matched to a gene. The CDR3 consists of 15 residues. CDR3 bases: TGTGCCACCAGTGAGACAGGGGGCTTGGCCGGGGAGCTGTTTTTT. Protein product: CATSETGGLAGELFF.

This rearrangement joins TRBV18 to TRBJ1-4; D is perhaps TRBD1 (5 bases). V was trimmed by 3 bases and J by 0 bases, leaving 5 bases between them. The CDR3 spans 14 residues. From germline, CDR1 is KGHSH and CDR2 LQKENI. The CDR3 protein is CASSPDTTNEKLFF. The DNA of the CDR3 is TGTGCCAGCTCACCGGACACAACTAATGAAAAACTGTTTTTT.

This chain connects TRBV27 to TRBJ2-5; possibly TRBD1 for D (8 bases). Per the germline V gene, CDR1 is MNHEY and CDR2 is SMNVEV (reference sequence). V gave up 2 bases and J gave up 4 bases, with 17 bases separating them. This CDR3 comprises 16 residues. In nucleotides, the CDR3 is TGTGCCAGCAGTTTAGGGACAGGACTAGTGGGAGAGACCCAGTACTTC. Protein sequence: CASSLGTGLVGETQYF.

The chain is built from TRBV11-3 and TRBJ1-5; 7 bases are shared with TRBD1. Germline V CDR1 and CDR2: SGHNT, YENEEA. The CDR3 contains 18 residues. V shed 4 bases and J 0 bases; nucleotides not matched to a gene: 12. The chain's CDR3 is CASSSHRQGGYSNQPQHF. CDR3 sequence (DNA): TGTGCCAGCAGCTCCCATCGGCAGGGGGGTTATAGCAATCAGCCCCAGCATTTT. Complete variable domain (other parts from reference TRBV11-3 and TRBJ1-5): EAGVVQSPRYKIIEKKQPVAFWCNPISGHNTLYWYLQNLGQGPELLIRYENEEAVDDSQLPKDRFSAERLKGVDSTLKIQPAELGDSAVYLCASSSHRQGGYSNQPQHFGDGTRLSIL.

The rearrangement uses TRBV5-1 and TRBJ1-1; the D is unclear. Trimming took off 0 bases at V and 3 bases at J, with 3 bases between the two ends. CDR3 length equals 12 residues. In germline, CDR1 is SGHRS, CDR2 YFSETQ. The CDR3 coding sequence is TGCGCCAGCAGCTTGGGAGACACTGAAGCTTTCTTT. Its protein product is CASSLGDTEAFF.

The genes are TRBV5-6 and TRBJ2-7, with D possibly TRBD1 on 6 matching bases. The V gene's germline CDR1 is SGHDT and CDR2 YYEEEE. This CDR3 comprises 16 residues. The V gene lost 0 bases and the J gene lost 7 bases, with 20 bases spanning the gap. CDR3 bases: TGTGCCAGCAGCTTGGGGCCCCAGACAGGCCCCTGGGAGCAGTACTTC. It specifies CASSLGPQTGPWEQYF.

In this sample, this clone turned up once. The J gene is TRBJ2-1, the V gene TRBV6-5; tentative D call: TRBD2 (6 bases). The length of the CDR3 is 15 residues. The germline gives CDR1 MNHEY, CDR2 SVGAGI. Trimming stripped 6 bases from V and 0 bases from J, with 12 bases between. The CDR3 loop reads CASRGRDFSYNEQFF. Written as DNA, the CDR3 is TGTGCCAGCAGGGGCCGGGACTTCTCCTACAATGAGCAGTTCTTC.

The rearrangement uses TRBV9 and TRBJ1-5; D may be TRBD1 (6 bases). This CDR3 has 15 residues. Germline V gives CDR1 SGDLS, CDR2 YYNGEE. Trimming stripped 1 base from V and 3 bases from J, with 11 bases between. CDR3 DNA: TGTGCCAGCAGCGTATCTGGACAGTCCAATCAGCCCCAGCATTTT. Protein: CASSVSGQSNQPQHF.

The J gene is TRBJ2-5, the V gene TRBV2, with TRBD2 identical over 14 bases. Losses at the gene ends were 6 bases for V and 4 bases for J; bases not matched to a gene: 4. The germline gives CDR1 SNHLY, CDR2 FYNNEI. The CDR3 is 15 amino acids. The CDR3 sequence: CASRSGTSGGETQYF. CDR3 sequence (DNA): TGTGCCAGCAGATCCGGGACTAGCGGGGGAGAGACCCAGTACTTC. Supplemented by reference TRBV2 and TRBJ2-5, the full variable domain reads EPEVTQTPSHQVTQMGQEVILRCVPISNHLYFYWYRQILGQKVEFLVSFYNNEISEKSEIFDDQFSVERPDGSNFTLKIRSTKLEDSAMYFCASRSGTSGGETQYFGPGTRLLVL.

The V and J genes are TRBV5-5 and TRBJ1-3, with no clear D. CDR3 length: 14 amino acids. Germline CDR1 is SGHKS and CDR2 is YYEKEE (reference sequence). Deletions cut 0 bases from V and 2 bases from J, with 6 bases between. The DNA for the CDR3 is TGTGCCAGCAGCTTGGCCGGGGCTGGAAACACCATATATTTT. Protein sequence: CASSLAGAGNTIYF.

The gene calls are TRBV11-3 and TRBJ2-4; possible D gene TRBD1, 6 bases. Per the germline V gene, CDR1 is SGHNT and CDR2 is YENEEA. Trimming removed 1 base at V and 15 bases at J, with 13 bases between. This CDR3 region has 12 residues. In DNA, the CDR3 is TGTGCCAGCAGCTTAGGAACAGGGCAGCGGTACTTC. Its translation is CASSLGTGQRYF.

The V call is TRBV5-1, the J call TRBJ2-1; 10 nucleotides match TRBD2. V dropped 0 bases and J dropped 9; count of bases not matched to a gene: 9. CDR3 length: 16 amino acids. Germline CDR1 reads SGHRS; CDR2 reads YFSETQ. CDR3: CASSLGGLAGDLEQFF. For the CDR3, the DNA is TGCGCCAGCAGCTTGGGAGGCCTAGCGGGAGATCTTGAGCAGTTCTTC.

The V call is TRBV5-1, the J call TRBJ2-3; TRBD1 might be the D (6 bases). The length of the CDR3 is 13 residues. The germline V gene has CDR1 SGHRS and CDR2 YFSETQ. V lost 4 bases to trimming and J lost 1 base, with 7 bases between them. The CDR3 region is CASSGQRTDTQYF. The CDR3 nucleotides read TGCGCCAGCAGCGGACAGCGCACAGATACGCAGTATTTT.

V and J are TRBV28 and TRBJ2-7; 8 positions agree with TRBD1. The ends lost 4 bases at V and 2 bases at J; junction bases unmatched: 7. CDR1 and CDR2 (germline): MDHEN, SYDVKM. This CDR3 region has 15 residues. CDR3 sequence: CASSSLDRVPYEQYF. In DNA, the CDR3 is TGTGCCAGCAGTTCCCTGGACAGGGTCCCCTACGAGCAGTACTTC.

V is TRBV11-2 and J is TRBJ2-7, with a weak D call TRBD1 (5 bases). Germline lookup yields CDR1 SGHAT and CDR2 FQNNGV. Trimming took 5 bases from V and 6 from J, leaving 20 bases between them. The CDR3 runs to 15 residues. The CDR3 DNA reads TGTGCCAGCAGCCAAGCGACCCCAGGGATGGGCGAGCAGTACTTC. The encoded protein is CASSQATPGMGEQYF.

The chain combines TRBV4-1 with TRBJ1-1, with 10 bases identical to TRBD1. Trimming at V came to 2 bases and at J to 6 bases, leaving 6 bases not matched to a gene. CDR3 length: 15 amino acids. Germline V gene data show CDR1 as MGHRA and CDR2 as YSYEKL. The CDR3 sequence: CASSQRQGAAPEAFF. In DNA, the CDR3 is TGCGCCAGCAGCCAAAGACAGGGGGCAGCCCCTGAAGCTTTCTTT.

The chain links TRBV9 to TRBJ1-2; D remains ambiguous. Trimming took 3 bases from V and 8 from J, leaving 26 bases between them. Per germline, CDR1 SGDLS and CDR2 YYNGEE. The CDR3 consists of 17 residues. The CDR3 spells CASSEPPMGPYTQGYTF. The CDR3 DNA is TGTGCCAGCAGCGAACCCCCCATGGGCCCATATACCCAAGGCTACACCTTC.